This TCR beta chain stems from a study of T cell responses to AZD1222 COVID-19 vaccine. Produced via immunoSEQ multiplex PCR; TCRdb's table is partial and in-frame only. Among roughly 60,000 clones listed, more than 60% were seen once. This CDR3 comprises 12 residues. Trimming removed 7 bases from V and 8 bases from J, with 14 bases in between. Germline V gene lookup returns CDR1 MNHEY and CDR2 SVGAGI. Regarding the study as a whole: Just six AZD1222 recipients were seropositive at baseline.

This clone was seen only once. The antigen is unknown. Material: peripheral blood, obtained 28 days after the second AZD1222 dose. The chain employs TRBV6-5 and TRBJ1-1; D not certain. The sequence came from an adult who received the AZD1222 COVID-19 vaccine. The CDR3 nucleotides are TGTGCCAGCACCCACCGGCTGGGGGAAGCTTTCTTT. Residues: CASTHRLGEAFF.